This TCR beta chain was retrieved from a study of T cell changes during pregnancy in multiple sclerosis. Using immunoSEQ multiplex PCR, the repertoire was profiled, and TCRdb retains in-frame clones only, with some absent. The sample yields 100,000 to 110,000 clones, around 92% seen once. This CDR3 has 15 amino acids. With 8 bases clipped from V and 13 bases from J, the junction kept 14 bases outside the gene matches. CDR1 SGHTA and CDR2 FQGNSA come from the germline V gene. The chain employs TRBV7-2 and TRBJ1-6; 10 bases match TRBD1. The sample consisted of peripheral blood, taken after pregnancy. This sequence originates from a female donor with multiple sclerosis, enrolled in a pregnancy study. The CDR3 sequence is CASRLISGTGDPLHF. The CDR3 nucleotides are TGTGCCAGCCGACTTATTTCCGGGACAGGGGATCCCCTCCACTTT.